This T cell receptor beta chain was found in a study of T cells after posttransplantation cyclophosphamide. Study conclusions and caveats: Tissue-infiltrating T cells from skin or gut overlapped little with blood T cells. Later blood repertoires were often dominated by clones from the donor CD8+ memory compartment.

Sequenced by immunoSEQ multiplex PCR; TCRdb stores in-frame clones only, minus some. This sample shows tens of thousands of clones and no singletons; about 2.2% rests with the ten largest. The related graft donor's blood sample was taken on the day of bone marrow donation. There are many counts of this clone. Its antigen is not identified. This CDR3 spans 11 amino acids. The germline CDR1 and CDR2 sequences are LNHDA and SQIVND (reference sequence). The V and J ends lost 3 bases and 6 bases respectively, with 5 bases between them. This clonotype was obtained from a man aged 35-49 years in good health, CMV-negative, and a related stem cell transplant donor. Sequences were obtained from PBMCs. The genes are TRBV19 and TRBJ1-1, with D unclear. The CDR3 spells CASSIGPEAFF. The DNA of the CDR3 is TGTGCCAGTAGTATCGGTCCTGAAGCTTTCTTT.